One and the same sample provided the 8 T cell receptor beta chains below, sequenced in a study of control samples from healthy donors and cancer patients. Profiling relied on immunoSEQ multiplex PCR, and the TCRdb table lists in-frame clones only, not all of them. The sample holds about 190,000 clones; around 93% are singletons and the top ten take more than 1.4%. The sample was blood. These receptors were taken from a man between 18 and 35 years old in good health.

J is TRBJ1-1 and V is TRBV18; no clear D. Germline-derived CDR1 and CDR2 are KGHSH and LQKENI. This CDR3 comprises 13 residues. V gave up 2 bases and J gave up 8 bases, with 12 bases separating them. CDR3 amino acids: CASSPGPGREAFF. The CDR3 DNA reads as TGTGCCAGCTCACCAGGGCCGGGTAGAGAAGCTTTCTTT.

The chain links TRBV3-1 (or the pseudogene TRBV3-2) to TRBJ2-1; D is unclear. V lost 4 bases to trimming and J lost 9 bases, with 19 bases between them. The CDR3 loop spans 15 amino acids. Germline V gene data show CDR1 as LGHDT and CDR2 as YNNKEL (reference sequence). CDR3 coding DNA: TGTGCCAGCAGCCCCAGCTTTCTCCCAGACCCTGAGCAGTTCTTC. It encodes CASSPSFLPDPEQFF.

The V gene is TRBV9, the J gene TRBJ1-5; D is ambiguous. The CDR3 is 15 residues long. The V end was cut by 3 bases, the J end by 7 bases, with 17 bases between. Germline CDR1 reads SGDLS; CDR2 reads YYNGEE. The CDR3 coding sequence is TGTGCCAGCAGCGCCAGCTCTGGGTTCTTACAGCCCCAGCATTTT. It codes for CASSASSGFLQPQHF.

This chain connects TRBV28 to TRBJ2-7, with 11 bases matching TRBD1. Germline loops: CDR1 MDHEN, CDR2 SYDVKM. After removal of 5 bases from V and 4 bases from J, the junction contained 4 bases not matched to a gene. This CDR3 spans 14 amino acids. The CDR3 nucleotides are TGTGCCAGCAGTCCAGGACAGGGGGCATACGAGCAGTACTTC. This sequence encodes CASSPGQGAYEQYF.

The gene calls are TRBV5-1 and TRBJ1-1, with 9 bases matching TRBD1. With 2 bases clipped from V and 9 bases from J, the junction kept 8 bases outside the gene matches. Germline V gives CDR1 SGHRS, CDR2 YFSETQ. CDR3 length: 14 residues. The CDR3 protein is CASSFITGGEQAFF. CDR3 DNA sequence: TGCGCCAGCAGCTTCATTACAGGGGGCGAACAAGCTTTCTTT.

This chain connects TRBV2 to TRBJ1-2; no reliable D call. V gave up 9 bases and J gave up 8 bases, with 22 bases separating them. CDR3 size: 14 residues. CDR1 and CDR2 from the germline V gene are SNHLY and FYNNEI. The CDR3 loop reads CARLEDPLWRGYTF. DNA for the CDR3: TGTGCCAGACTTGAGGATCCTCTATGGAGAGGCTACACCTTC.

The chain uses TRBV10-3 and TRBJ1-1; D remains ambiguous. The CDR3 loop spans 12 amino acids. Looked up from germline, CDR1 is ENHRY and CDR2 is SYGVKD. Trimming shortened V by 2 bases and J by 1 base, and 2 bases separated the two germline ends. CDR3 coding DNA: TGTGCCATCAGTGAGACGAACACTGAAGCTTTCTTT. Its translation is CAISETNTEAFF.

This chain connects TRBV30 to TRBJ2-2; D remains unclear. Germline-derived CDR1 and CDR2 are GTSNPN and SVGIG (reference sequence). The V and J ends lost 5 bases and 4 bases respectively, with 5 bases between them. The CDR3 sequence is 11 residues long. The CDR3 spells CAWGVTGELFF. The CDR3 nucleotides are TGTGCCTGGGGCGTCACCGGGGAGCTGTTTTTT.